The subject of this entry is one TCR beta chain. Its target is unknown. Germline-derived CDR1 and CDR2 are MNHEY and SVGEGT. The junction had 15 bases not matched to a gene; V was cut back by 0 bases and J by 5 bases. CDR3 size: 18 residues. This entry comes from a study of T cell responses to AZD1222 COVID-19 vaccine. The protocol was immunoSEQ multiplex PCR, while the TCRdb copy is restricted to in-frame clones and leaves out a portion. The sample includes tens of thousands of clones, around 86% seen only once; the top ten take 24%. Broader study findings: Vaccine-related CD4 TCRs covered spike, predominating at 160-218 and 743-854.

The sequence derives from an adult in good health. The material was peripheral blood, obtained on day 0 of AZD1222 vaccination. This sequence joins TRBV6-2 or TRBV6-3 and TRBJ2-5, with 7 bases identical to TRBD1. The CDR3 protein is CASSYSGDREGMYETQYF. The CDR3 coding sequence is TGTGCCAGCAGTTACTCGGGAGACAGGGAAGGAATGTACGAGACCCAGTACTTC.